This T cell receptor (beta chain) was profiled in a study of shared clonotypes between healthy human individuals. Study results and limitations: Enrolling few donors narrowed the genetic and exposure-history diversity that was represented.

The CDR3 totals 13 residues. Trimming took 5 bases from V and 7 from J, leaving 12 bases between them. Germline lookup yields CDR1 KGHSH and CDR2 LQKENI. Investigators spread the genomic DNA of each subset evenly over several immunoSEQ plates. Produced via immunoSEQ multiplex PCR; TCRdb's table is partial and in-frame only. Altogether about 380,000 clones are present, roughly 96% being singletons, with the ten largest covering approximately 0.3%. Comments on this clone: The antigen remains unidentified.

The chain is built from TRBV18 and TRBJ1-3, with D possibly matching TRBD1 (5 bases). The source is a man aged 25 to 40 in good health. Sequenced sample: memory CD8+ T cells sorted from blood. Sample subset: CD45RO+ cells pooled with CCR7-negative TemRA cells. The CDR3 region has the DNA TGTGCCAGCTCAAAAGGGGCCAGGAACACCATATATTTT. Amino acids: CASSKGARNTIYF.